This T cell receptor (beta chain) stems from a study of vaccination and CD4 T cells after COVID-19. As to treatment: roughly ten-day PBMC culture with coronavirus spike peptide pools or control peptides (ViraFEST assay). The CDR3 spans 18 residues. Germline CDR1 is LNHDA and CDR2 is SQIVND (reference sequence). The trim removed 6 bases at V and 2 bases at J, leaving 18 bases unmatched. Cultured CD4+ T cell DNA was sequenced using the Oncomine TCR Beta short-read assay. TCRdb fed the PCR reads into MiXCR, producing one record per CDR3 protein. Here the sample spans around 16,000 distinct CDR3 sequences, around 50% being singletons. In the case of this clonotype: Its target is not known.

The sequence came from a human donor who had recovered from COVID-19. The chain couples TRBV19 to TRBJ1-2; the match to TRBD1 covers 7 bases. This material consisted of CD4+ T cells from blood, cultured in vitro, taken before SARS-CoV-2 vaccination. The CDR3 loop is CASSLRGGQAWVNYGYTF. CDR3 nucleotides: TGTGCCAGTAGCCTCCGCGGCGGACAGGCCTGGGTCAACTATGGCTACACCTTC.